The 17 T cell receptor beta chains presented below share a single source sample, sequenced in a study of blood T cell repertoires in COVID-19. This table comes from immunoSEQ multiplex PCR, and its TCRdb copy is limited to in-frame clones, with some not included. The sample holds tens of thousands of clones; 90% are singletons and the top ten take about 9%. Material for sequencing was peripheral blood. These receptor sequences come from a human donor in a cohort sampled during active COVID-19.

V is TRBV7-9 and J is TRBJ2-7, with TRBD2 matching 11 bases. Germline CDR1 and CDR2: SEHNR and FQNEAQ (reference sequence). V dropped 5 bases and J dropped 5; count of bases not matched to a gene: 17. The CDR3 runs 18 residues. The DNA of the CDR3 is TGTGCCAGCAGCCCGGGAACTAGCGGGAGTGGGGGGCGAGACGAGCAGTACTTC. This codes for CASSPGTSGSGGRDEQYF.

This chain joins TRBV3-1 (or the pseudogene TRBV3-2) and TRBJ2-3, with 8 bases that match TRBD2. The CDR3 spans 16 residues. CDR1 LGHDT and CDR2 YNNKEL come from the germline V gene (reference sequence). Unmatched junction bases numbered 10, after V lost 4 bases and J lost 4 bases. CDR3 protein: CASSPLLAAGADTQYF. CDR3 sequence (DNA): TGTGCCAGCAGCCCCCTACTAGCGGCGGGGGCAGATACGCAGTATTTT.

In DNA, the CDR3 is TGTGCCAGTAGTATAGTGGGCGGGAGGGTTTACAATGAGCAGTTCTTC. This encodes CASSIVGGRVYNEQFF. This chain links TRBV19 with TRBJ2-1; 9 bases agree with TRBD2. Unmatched junction bases numbered 5, after V lost 1 base and J lost 4 bases. Germline CDR1 LNHDA, CDR2 SQIVND (reference sequence). The length of the CDR3 is 16 residues. Full variable domain (missing parts from reference TRBV19 and TRBJ2-1): DGGITQSPKYLFRKEGQNVTLSCEQNLNHDAMYWYRQDPGQGLRLIYYSQIVNDFQKGDIAEGYSVSREKKESFPLTVTSAQKNPTAFYLCASSIVGGRVYNEQFFGPGTRLTVL.

The rearrangement joins TRBV7-9 to TRBJ2-3, with D tentatively TRBD2 (6 bases). The CDR3 totals 13 residues. Germline lookup yields CDR1 SEHNR and CDR2 FQNEAQ (reference sequence). V lost 3 bases and J lost 8, with 12 bases in between. DNA of the CDR3: TGTGCCAGCAGCTTCAGTTGGGAGGCTACGCAGTATTTT. It is translated as CASSFSWEATQYF.

V is TRBV30 and J is TRBJ2-7, with 8 bases aligning to TRBD2. V lost 6 bases and J lost 2; bases outside the gene matches: 6. Looked up from germline, CDR1 is GTSNPN and CDR2 is SVGIG (reference sequence). This CDR3 region has 13 residues. This CDR3 is CACFRGGTYEQYF. CDR3 nucleotides: TGTGCCTGCTTTCGGGGGGGAACCTACGAGCAGTACTTC.

The chain couples TRBV18 to TRBJ2-2; D is possibly TRBD1 (5 bases). Germline lookup yields CDR1 KGHSH and CDR2 LQKENI. This CDR3 is built from 14 residues. V lost 6 bases, J lost 1 base, and 9 bases lay in between. The DNA of the CDR3 is TGTGCCAGCTCTCCCGACAGGAACACCGGGGAGCTGTTTTTT. As protein: CASSPDRNTGELFF. Full variable domain (rest looked up from reference TRBV18 and TRBJ2-2): NAGVMQNPRHLVRRRGQEARLRCSPMKGHSHVYWYRQLPEEGLKFMVYLQKENIIDESGMPKERFSAEFPKEGPSILRIQQVVRGDSAAYFCASSPDRNTGELFFGEGSRLTVL.

This clone has just one count. V is TRBV3-1 (or the pseudogene TRBV3-2) and J is TRBJ2-1; TRBD2 is a possible D gene (6 bases). Trimming took 1 base from V and 14 from J, leaving 9 bases between them. The germline V gene encodes CDR1 LGHDT and CDR2 YNNKEL (reference sequence). The CDR3 is 11 amino acids. CDR3 sequence (DNA): TGTGCCAGCAGCCAAGGCGGAGGGGAGTTCTTC. Translating gives CASSQGGGEFF.

The chain carries TRBV28 and TRBJ2-7; 13 nucleotides align to TRBD2. The germline V gene has CDR1 MDHEN and CDR2 SYDVKM. The CDR3 runs 16 residues. Trimming cost V 4 bases and J 3 bases; bases outside gene matches: 6. CDR3 region: CASSSGTSGAYYEQYF. The CDR3 bases are TGTGCCAGCAGTTCCGGGACTAGCGGGGCCTACTACGAGCAGTACTTC.

The chain joins TRBV30 to TRBJ1-1; no reliable D call. This CDR3 has 14 residues. The ends were cut back, 4 bases at V and 4 bases at J, with 16 bases in the middle. CDR1 GTSNPN and CDR2 SVGIG come from the germline V gene (reference sequence). CDR3 sequence reads: CAWTFSRGATEAFF. CDR3 bases: TGTGCCTGGACCTTTAGCCGGGGAGCCACTGAAGCTTTCTTT.

This clone was detected only a few times. This chain joins TRBV29-1 and TRBJ2-3, with D perhaps matching TRBD2 (5 bases). The CDR3 runs to 14 residues. Looked up from germline, CDR1 is SQVTM and CDR2 is ANQGSEA. Trimming took 6 bases from V and 0 from J, leaving 13 bases between them. The CDR3 spells CSVDTRESTDTQYF. CDR3 nucleotide sequence: TGCAGCGTGGATACTAGGGAGAGCACAGATACGCAGTATTTT.

The DNA for the CDR3 is TGCGCCAGCAGCTTGTTTAGGACAGAGTCCTACGAGCAGTACTTC. Translating gives CASSLFRTESYEQYF. This rearrangement joins TRBV5-1 to TRBJ2-7; weak D call: TRBD1 (6 bases). Germline V gene data show CDR1 as SGHRS and CDR2 as YFSETQ. Trimming left V 1 base short and J 1 base short, with 12 bases between. CDR3 length: 15 residues.

The chain has TRBV7-2 and TRBJ2-7; the match to TRBD2 covers 11 bases. Trimming cost V 5 bases and J 0 bases; bases outside gene matches: 6. Germline lookup yields CDR1 SGHTA and CDR2 FQGNSA. The CDR3 is made up of 16 amino acids. As DNA, the CDR3 is TGTGCCAGCAGCGGGGCACTAGCGGGAGCCTCCTACGAGCAGTACTTC. It translates to CASSGALAGASYEQYF.

V is TRBV10-3 and J is TRBJ2-7, with D possibly matching TRBD1 (5 bases). V was trimmed by 4 bases and J by 2 bases, leaving 12 bases between them. This CDR3 has 14 residues. Looked up from germline, CDR1 is ENHRY and CDR2 is SYGVKD. CDR3 nucleotides: TGTGCCATCAGTGGGGCAGGGAAAACCTACGAGCAGTACTTC. Amino acid sequence: CAISGAGKTYEQYF.

V is TRBV6-6 and J is TRBJ1-2; D is unresolved. CDR3 length: 14 residues. Looked up from germline, CDR1 is MNHNY and CDR2 is SVGAGI (reference sequence). V gave up 7 bases and J gave up 4 bases, with 16 bases separating them. CDR3 DNA sequence: TGTGCCAGCACCGATCCCGTTCACTCCTATGGCTACACCTTC. This translates into CASTDPVHSYGYTF.

The chain has TRBV24-1 and TRBJ2-2; 12 nucleotides agree with TRBD2. The CDR3 contains 17 residues. Germline V gene sequence: CDR1 KGHDR, CDR2 SFDVKD. With V trimmed by 4 bases and J by 6 bases, 8 bases remained unmatched. The CDR3 coding sequence is TGTGCCACCAGTGAGCCAACTAGCGGGAGGTACGCCGGGGAGCTGTTTTTT. Amino acids: CATSEPTSGRYAGELFF.

This clone was recorded once. The chain employs TRBV6-2 or TRBV6-3 and TRBJ2-7; D might be TRBD2 (6 bases). The V end was cut by 0 bases, the J end by 3 bases, with 12 bases between. Germline CDR1 MNHEY, CDR2 SVGEGT. The CDR3 contains 15 residues. The CDR3 reads CASSYSGRGDYEQYF. For the CDR3, the DNA is TGTGCCAGCAGTTACTCAGGGCGGGGAGACTACGAGCAGTACTTC.

The sample holds a few counts of this clone. This chain connects TRBV6-6 to TRBJ2-6; D is possibly TRBD1 (5 bases). The CDR3 has 16 residues. Between the trimmed V and J ends, which lost 4 bases and 0 bases, there was a span of 10 bases. Germline V lookup: CDR1 MNHNY, CDR2 SVGAGI (reference sequence). CDR3 in amino acids: CASSSQAYSGANVLTF. The CDR3 nucleotides read TGTGCCAGCAGTTCACAGGCGTACTCTGGGGCCAACGTCCTGACTTTC.